This entry lists 32 T cell receptor beta chains sequenced from one sample in a study of blood T cell repertoires in COVID-19. Sequenced by immunoSEQ multiplex PCR; TCRdb stores in-frame clones only, minus some. The data show over 55,000 clones, approximately 77% seen once. The sequencing sample was made of peripheral blood. The source is a human donor in a cohort sampled during active COVID-19.

This clone came up a few times. The rearrangement joins TRBV6-5 to TRBJ1-5, with 7 bases matching TRBD1. Trimming cost V 6 bases and J 5 bases; bases outside gene matches: 10. This CDR3 has 15 residues. Germline assignment: CDR1 MNHEY and CDR2 SVGAGI. Written as DNA, the CDR3 is TGTGCCAGCAGACAATCGACAGGGACGCATCAGCCCCAGCATTTT. Encoded protein: CASRQSTGTHQPQHF.

The chain combines TRBV28 with TRBJ1-4; D may be TRBD1 (5 bases). The CDR3 loop spans 14 amino acids. Germline CDR1 MDHEN, CDR2 SYDVKM. Trimming cost V 5 bases and J 6 bases, with 13 bases left between them. CDR3 DNA: TGTGCCAGCAGTCTGACAGCCCAATATGAAAAACTGTTTTTT. Protein product: CASSLTAQYEKLFF.

Here the CDR3 reads CASSPTGGFYEQYF. CDR3 bases: TGTGCCAGCAGCCCGACAGGGGGATTTTACGAGCAGTACTTC. The chain recombines TRBV3-1 (or the pseudogene TRBV3-2) with TRBJ2-7, with 9 bases aligning to TRBD1. The CDR3 is made up of 14 amino acids. Germline CDR1 and CDR2: LGHDT and YNNKEL (reference sequence). The junction had 5 bases not matched to a gene; V was cut back by 4 bases and J by 4 bases.

The rearrangement joins TRBV29-1 to TRBJ2-7; 9 nucleotides match TRBD1. CDR1 is SQVTM and CDR2 is ANQGSEA in the germline V gene. The junction had 4 bases not matched to a gene; V was cut back by 6 bases and J by 7 bases. The CDR3 covers 11 residues. The CDR3 nucleotides are TGCAGCGTGGGACAGGGTGGGGAGCAGTACTTC. Amino acids: CSVGQGGEQYF.

The chain has TRBV3-1 (or the pseudogene TRBV3-2) and TRBJ2-7, with D unresolved. This CDR3 has 11 amino acids. The germline V gene encodes CDR1 LGHDT and CDR2 YNNKEL (reference sequence). Trimming cost V 5 bases and J 2 bases, with 4 bases left between them. The CDR3 loop reads CASSSAYEQYF. The CDR3 DNA sequence: TGTGCCAGCAGCTCCGCCTACGAGCAGTACTTC.

The gene calls are TRBV19 and TRBJ2-2; 9 nucleotides line up with TRBD1. This CDR3 comprises 15 residues. V was clipped by 5 bases and J by 6 bases; unmatched bases: 7. Germline V gene data show CDR1 as LNHDA and CDR2 as SQIVND (reference sequence). The CDR3 protein is CASSPRDRVSGELFF. The CDR3, as DNA: TGTGCCAGTAGTCCCCGGGACAGGGTTTCCGGGGAGCTGTTTTTT.

DNA of the CDR3: TGTGCCAGCAGTTTGTATTCTAACCCCCAGCATTTT. Amino acid sequence: CASSLYSNPQHF. This chain links TRBV12-3 or TRBV12-4 with TRBJ1-5; D call uncertain. CDR3 size: 12 residues. Trimming cost V 3 bases and J 10 bases, with 10 bases left between them.

The chain couples TRBV5-4 to TRBJ2-2, with 9 bases fitting TRBD1. Germline CDR1 and CDR2: SGHNT and YYREEE (reference sequence). The V segment lost 0 bases and the J segment 6 bases; nucleotides outside the gene matches: 3. This CDR3 spans 15 amino acids. In DNA form, the CDR3 reads TGTGCCAGCAGCTTGGGTGACAGGGGGGCCGGGGAGCTGTTTTTT. Protein sequence: CASSLGDRGAGELFF.

The chain is built from TRBV19 and TRBJ1-3; perhaps TRBD1 as D (6 bases). The germline V gene encodes CDR1 LNHDA and CDR2 SQIVND (reference sequence). The CDR3 runs to 14 residues. V was trimmed by 3 bases and J by 0 bases, leaving 6 bases between them. The CDR3 DNA sequence: TGTGCCAGTAGTATGGACAGCTCTGGAAACACCATATATTTT. It is translated as CASSMDSSGNTIYF.

The rearrangement joins TRBV19 to TRBJ1-5; D is possibly TRBD1 (5 bases). The CDR3 consists of 14 residues. Per the germline V gene, CDR1 is LNHDA and CDR2 is SQIVND (reference sequence). Trimming stripped 7 bases from V and 7 bases from J, with 17 bases between. The CDR3 nucleotides are TGTGCCAGTAAAAAAACAGGTGTTGACCAGCCCCAGCATTTT. Translating gives CASKKTGVDQPQHF.

The rearrangement joins TRBV28 to TRBJ2-1, with D maybe TRBD2 (7 bases). V was trimmed by 7 bases and J by 4 bases, leaving 17 bases between them. The CDR3 loop spans 15 amino acids. Germline V gives CDR1 MDHEN, CDR2 SYDVKM. The DNA of the CDR3 is TGTGCCAGCACTTCGGGGGCGGGAGCTTACAATGAGCAGTTCTTC. It codes for CASTSGAGAYNEQFF.

The CDR3 here is CASSPPGIQETQYF. CDR3 bases: TGTGCCAGCAGCCCCCCCGGGATCCAAGAGACCCAGTACTTC. The gene calls are TRBV5-4 and TRBJ2-5; TRBD2 might be the D (5 bases). Trimming left V 4 bases short and J 1 base short, with 11 bases between. Per the germline V gene, CDR1 is SGHNT and CDR2 is YYREEE (reference sequence). The CDR3 is 14 amino acids.

The CDR3 region is CASRLTSSGANVLTF. CDR3 in DNA: TGCGCCAGCAGGCTCACAAGCTCTGGGGCCAACGTCCTGACTTTC. The J gene is TRBJ2-6, the V gene TRBV10-2; D not resolved. This CDR3 has 15 residues. Trimming took 6 bases from V and 0 from J, leaving 9 bases between them. Germline V lookup: CDR1 WSHSY, CDR2 SAAADI.

This chain connects TRBV18 to TRBJ1-2; no reliable D call. The germline V gene has CDR1 KGHSH and CDR2 LQKENI. CDR3 length: 12 residues. V was clipped by 3 bases and J by 8 bases, with 10 bases between them. The CDR3 loop reads CASSPEREGYTF. CDR3 in DNA: TGTGCCAGCTCACCTGAAAGGGAGGGCTACACCTTC. Full variable domain (rest looked up from reference TRBV18 and TRBJ1-2): NAGVMQNPRHLVRRRGQEARLRCSPMKGHSHVYWYRQLPEEGLKFMVYLQKENIIDESGMPKERFSAEFPKEGPSILRIQQVVRGDSAAYFCASSPEREGYTFGSGTRLTVV.

The chain joins TRBV25-1 to TRBJ2-7; 9 bases align to TRBD2. Unmatched junction bases numbered 6, after V lost 3 bases and J lost 6 bases. Germline CDR1 MGHDK, CDR2 SYGVNS. This CDR3 region has 14 residues. CDR3: CASSDRGGAREQYF. The CDR3 nucleotides are TGTGCCAGCAGTGACCGCGGGGGGGCCCGCGAGCAGTACTTC.

The V call is TRBV6-5, the J call TRBJ1-2; 9 bases agree with TRBD1. Looked up from germline, CDR1 is MNHEY and CDR2 is SVGAGI. The CDR3 contains 15 residues. Trimming removed 0 bases from V and 8 bases from J; junction bases left unmatched: 7. For the CDR3, the DNA is TGTGCCAGCAGTTACTCGATGGGGACAGGGTCGGGCTACACCTTC. Amino acid sequence: CASSYSMGTGSGYTF.

V is TRBV6-5 and J is TRBJ2-7; possible D gene TRBD1, 5 bases. CDR1 is MNHEY, CDR2 SVGAGI, per germline. The CDR3 totals 15 residues. V was cut by 9 bases and J by 2 bases, with 20 bases left in between. The CDR3 sequence is CASYARADTAYEQYF. The DNA for the CDR3 is TGTGCCAGTTATGCAAGGGCGGACACCGCCTACGAGCAGTACTTC.

V usage is TRBV20-1 and J usage is TRBJ2-7; possibly TRBD2 for D (6 bases). The V gene lost 5 bases and the J gene lost 7 bases, with 12 bases spanning the gap. The CDR3 totals 11 residues. Per germline, CDR1 DFQATT and CDR2 SNEGSKA (reference sequence). CDR3 DNA sequence: TGCAGTGCTCACCGGGGGAGGGAGCAGTACTTC. Its protein product is CSAHRGREQYF.

The table lists this clone with a count of one. The chain recombines TRBV18 with TRBJ2-3; 8 bases map to TRBD2. CDR1 is KGHSH and CDR2 is LQKENI in the germline V gene. J lost 1 base, V lost 4 bases, and 4 bases had no gene match. The CDR3 spans 15 residues. CDR3 amino acids: CASSRTSGRTDTQYF. DNA of the CDR3: TGTGCCAGCTCACGCACTAGCGGACGCACAGATACGCAGTATTTT.

This clone has at least ten counts. Other nucleotide sequences in the sample specify the same CDR3. The gene calls are TRBV14 and TRBJ1-2, with 8 bases lining up with TRBD1. Looked up from germline, CDR1 is SGHDN and CDR2 is FVKESK. Unmatched junction bases numbered 4, after V lost 4 bases and J lost 0 bases. This CDR3 comprises 15 residues. CDR3 protein: CASSPRTGSNYGYTF. CDR3 DNA: TGTGCCAGCAGCCCCCGGACAGGGTCTAACTATGGCTACACCTTC. Full variable domain (rest looked up from reference TRBV14 and TRBJ1-2): EAGVTQFPSHSVIEKGQTVTLRCDPISGHDNLYWYRRVMGKEIKFLLHFVKESKQDESGMPNNRFLAERTGGTYSTLKVQPAELEDSGVYFCASSPRTGSNYGYTFGSGTRLTVV.

This chain links TRBV5-1 with TRBJ2-5; tentatively, D is TRBD2 (6 bases). The CDR3 contains 14 residues. Trimming took off 0 bases at V and 5 bases at J, with 11 bases between the two ends. Germline CDR1 reads SGHRS; CDR2 reads YFSETQ. This CDR3 reads CASSLAGVEETQYF. In DNA form, the CDR3 reads TGCGCCAGCAGCTTGGCGGGGGTCGAGGAGACCCAGTACTTC.

The chain combines TRBV7-6 with TRBJ1-6, with a possible D match to TRBD1 (5 bases). This CDR3 is 13 amino acids long. Trimming removed 5 bases from V and 7 bases from J, with 9 bases in between. Germline CDR1 reads SGHVS; CDR2 reads FNYEAQ. The CDR3 loop reads CASSRTTNSPLHF. CDR3 coding DNA: TGTGCCAGCAGCCGGACAACGAATTCACCCCTCCACTTT. The entire variable domain, with the rest obtained from reference TRBV7-6 and TRBJ1-6, is as follows: GAGVSQSPRYKVTKRGQDVALRCDPISGHVSLYWYRQALGQGPEFLTYFNYEAQQDKSGLPNDRFSAERPEGSISTLTIQRTEQRDSAMYRCASSRTTNSPLHFGNGTRLTVT.

The chain carries TRBV6-6 and TRBJ2-7; D not resolved. The CDR3 is 11 amino acids. Trimming stripped 6 bases from V and 7 bases from J, with 10 bases between. Germline CDR1 MNHNY, CDR2 SVGAGI (reference sequence). CDR3 in amino acids: CASSRGVEQYF. CDR3 in DNA: TGTGCCAGCAGCCGCGGCGTAGAGCAGTACTTC.

A single count supports this clone. The chain uses TRBV2 and TRBJ1-2; D ambiguous. V lost 7 bases to trimming and J lost 10 bases, with 13 bases between them. The germline V gene has CDR1 SNHLY and CDR2 FYNNEI. The CDR3 has 11 amino acids. This CDR3 is CASTQTSYYTF. In nucleotides, the CDR3 is TGTGCCAGCACCCAGACTAGTTACTACACCTTC.

This clone was recorded once. The chain uses TRBV7-9 and TRBJ2-4; D is possibly TRBD1 (6 bases). The CDR3 covers 16 residues. In germline, CDR1 is SEHNR, CDR2 FQNEAQ (reference sequence). Between the trimmed V and J ends, which lost 4 bases and 1 base, there was a span of 14 bases. CDR3 DNA: TGTGCCAGCAGCTGGGACACGACCACGGCCAAAAACATTCAGTACTTC. This codes for CASSWDTTTAKNIQYF. Using reference TRBV7-9 and TRBJ2-4 for the parts outside the CDR3, the full variable domain is DTGVSQNPRHKITKRGQNVTFRCDPISEHNRLYWYRQTLGQGPEFLTYFQNEAQLEKSRLLSDRFSAERPKGSFSTLEIQRTEQGDSAMYLCASSWDTTTAKNIQYFGAGTRLSVL.

The chain employs TRBV3-1 (or the pseudogene TRBV3-2) and TRBJ1-5; tentative D call: TRBD1 (5 bases). The CDR3 spans 16 residues. Trimming shortened V by 3 bases and J by 2 bases, and 14 bases separated the two germline ends. Germline assignment: CDR1 LGHDT and CDR2 YNNKEL (reference sequence). CDR3 nucleotide sequence: TGTGCCAGCAGCCAGGGGAAAGGGGTTGGCAATCAGCCCCAGCATTTT. It translates to CASSQGKGVGNQPQHF.

Comment on this clone: Different DNA sequences within this sample yield the same CDR3. V gene TRBV18 combines with J gene TRBJ2-7; TRBD1 agrees at 11 bases. The trim removed 3 bases at V and 1 base at J, leaving 5 bases unmatched. The CDR3 extends over 16 amino acids. Germline V gives CDR1 KGHSH, CDR2 LQKENI. The CDR3 spells CASSPFGTGGSYEQYF. The CDR3, as DNA: TGTGCCAGCTCACCCTTCGGGACAGGGGGGTCCTACGAGCAGTACTTC.

The V call is TRBV19, the J call TRBJ2-5; 11 bases align to TRBD1. The CDR3 is 13 residues long. V was clipped by 6 bases and J by 4 bases; unmatched bases: 1. Germline loops: CDR1 LNHDA, CDR2 SQIVND (reference sequence). CDR3 region: CASRGTGGETQYF. CDR3 coding DNA: TGTGCCAGTAGGGGGACAGGGGGAGAGACCCAGTACTTC.

The chain links TRBV7-6 to TRBJ2-1, with D perhaps TRBD2 (7 bases). The CDR3 loop spans 20 amino acids. Deletions cut 2 bases from V and 10 bases from J, with 33 bases between. Germline CDR1 reads SGHVS; CDR2 reads FNYEAQ. This CDR3 reads CASSLMGVRWGGFRHSEQFF. CDR3 DNA sequence: TGTGCCAGCAGCTTAATGGGAGTAAGGTGGGGGGGCTTCCGACATTCCGAGCAGTTCTTC. Full variable domain (outside the CDR3, taken from reference TRBV7-6 and TRBJ2-1): GAGVSQSPRYKVTKRGQDVALRCDPISGHVSLYWYRQALGQGPEFLTYFNYEAQQDKSGLPNDRFSAERPEGSISTLTIQRTEQRDSAMYRCASSLMGVRWGGFRHSEQFFGPGTRLTVL.

The chain couples TRBV12-3 or TRBV12-4 to TRBJ2-7; D is undetermined. The V and J ends lost 2 bases and 4 bases respectively, with 9 bases between them. The CDR3 runs to 13 residues. CDR3 in DNA: TGTGCCAGCAGTTTAAGTCCCGGGTACGAGCAGTACTTC. Translating it yields CASSLSPGYEQYF.

This chain joins TRBV7-9 and TRBJ2-2; D remains unclear. CDR3 length: 12 amino acids. Germline-derived CDR1 and CDR2 are SEHNR and FQNEAQ (reference sequence). V dropped 4 bases and J dropped 4 bases, with 4 bases sitting between them. CDR3 sequence (DNA): TGTGCCAGCAGCTGGGCCACCGGGGAGCTGTTTTTT. It is translated as CASSWATGELFF.

In this sample, this clone turned up once. This sequence joins TRBV6-5 and TRBJ2-7; 8 bases match TRBD2. The CDR3 is made up of 15 amino acids. V shed 6 bases and J 5 bases; nucleotides not matched to a gene: 12. CDR1 is MNHEY and CDR2 is SVGAGI in the germline V gene. The DNA of the CDR3 is TGTGCCAGCAGGATTACCGGGACTAGGAGCCACGAGCAGTACTTC. Translation gives CASRITGTRSHEQYF.